This T cell receptor beta chain was identified in a study of response to subunit inactivated influenza vaccine listed by TCRdb under 2018. Context from the whole study: To follow how T cells responded to a trivalent subunit inactivated influenza vaccine, the researchers relied on deep quantitative profiling of the T cell receptor repertoire. Broad study findings and their caveats: It was suggested by the authors that each seasonal influenza vaccination may recruit only a limited number of new T cells.

The library was made by RT-PCR. TCRdb lists the instrument as Illumina HiSeq 2500. TCRdb cleaned the public reads at Q25 with fastp, built clones with MiXCR and kept in-frame beta chains. Identical CDR3 proteins give one entry, which carries the most common genes and DNA. Recorded for this sample are about 700,000 distinct CDR3 sequences; 14% of them occurred a single time. The biggest ten clones account for 6.5% to 8% of the sample. In the germline V gene, CDR1 corresponds to MNHEY and CDR2 to SVGEGT. The CDR3 runs 16 amino acids, cysteine and phenylalanine included. The read is trimmed to its CDR3 DNA, 48 bases read in frame from base 1. Trimming leaves V shorter by 6 bases and J shorter by 2 bases, with the junction holding 9 bases beyond the gene matches. A word on this clonotype: Its recognized antigen is unknown. Within one base of it there is no much larger clone, and no base qualities were kept.

The origin of this receptor is a man aged 50 or older who received an inactivated influenza vaccine. Donor details come from another sample of the same person, matched by shared clones. The chain is made from TRBV6-2 or TRBV6-3 and TRBJ2-1; TRBD1 agrees with 8 junctional bases. The specimen was PBMCs from blood, collected around two weeks before vaccination. The CDR3 is CASRRAGQGAYNEQFF. The nucleotide sequence is TGTGCCAGCAGGAGGGCAGGACAGGGCGCCTACAATGAGCAGTTCTTC.